The 5 T cell receptor beta chains reported below all come from one sample, sequenced in a study of cytomegalovirus exposure and HLA in healthy donors. Amplification used 60 Vbeta primers and 13 Jbeta primers. Profiled with immunoSEQ multiplex PCR; TCRdb holds only in-frame clones, not every one. Of approximately 210,000 clones detected, approximately 79% appear once; the ten largest clones hold 1.8%. The sequencing sample was made of PBMCs. The source of these receptors is a male donor in good health and CMV-seronegative.

V is TRBV7-2 and J is TRBJ1-2; TRBD1 agrees at 9 bases. V lost 6 bases, J lost 4 bases, and 6 bases stayed unmatched. This CDR3 comprises 14 residues. Germline V gene lookup returns CDR1 SGHTA and CDR2 FQGNSA. The CDR3 sequence: CASSSRQGVYGYTF. The CDR3 nucleotides are TGTGCCAGCAGTTCGAGACAGGGGGTCTATGGCTACACCTTC.

This clone came up once. The chain employs TRBV11-2 and TRBJ1-1; TRBD1 aligns across 10 bases. This CDR3 has 14 amino acids. V lost 5 bases, J lost 5 bases, and 5 bases stayed unmatched. The germline V gene has CDR1 SGHAT and CDR2 FQNNGV. CDR3 nucleotides: TGTGCCAGCAGCCGGGACAGGGGATGGACTGAAGCTTTCTTT. Translation: CASSRDRGWTEAFF.

This sequence joins TRBV7-2 and TRBJ2-3, with TRBD2 identical over 7 bases. Germline CDR1 is SGHTA and CDR2 is FQGNSA. The CDR3 sequence is 15 residues long. Trimming cost V 3 bases and J 3 bases; bases outside gene matches: 6. Here the CDR3 reads CASSFRAGRTDTQYF. The CDR3 DNA reads as TGTGCCAGCAGCTTTCGAGCGGGGAGAACAGATACGCAGTATTTT. The full variable domain, completed using reference TRBV7-2 and TRBJ2-3, is GAGVSQSPSNKVTEKGKDVELRCDPISGHTALYWYRQSLGQGLEFLIYFQGNSAPDKSGLPSDRFSAERTGGSVSTLTIQRTQQEDSAVYLCASSFRAGRTDTQYFGPGTRLTVL.

The table lists this clone with a count of one. CDR3 DNA: TGTGCCAGCAGTTTTAACGGGGTAAATCAGCCCCAGCATTTT. Its translation is CASSFNGVNQPQHF. The rearrangement joins TRBV28 to TRBJ1-5; D is ambiguous. Trimming pared 3 bases from V and 4 bases from J, leaving 10 bases between. Germline V gene data show CDR1 as MDHEN and CDR2 as SYDVKM. This CDR3 contains 14 residues.

This chain joins TRBV30 and TRBJ1-2; TRBD1 might be the D (6 bases). This CDR3 is built from 14 residues. CDR1 GTSNPN and CDR2 SVGIG come from the germline V gene (reference sequence). V lost 0 bases and J 7 bases, leaving 15 bases between the germline ends. The CDR3 reads CAWSVGAGRAGYTF. For the CDR3, the DNA is TGTGCCTGGAGTGTGGGGGCAGGGAGGGCTGGCTACACCTTC.